This TCR beta chain originates from a study of T-cell reconstitution after alpha-beta-depleted transplantation in children. Preparing the TCRbeta library involved the use of unique molecular identifiers. TCRdb processed the PCR reads anew with MiXCR; each CDR3 protein has one entry. The sample has just over 950,000 distinct CDR3 sequences, roughly 29% seen once; the top ten hold about 28%. This clonotype was counted at least ten times. Its target is unknown. Germline V gives CDR1 ENHRY, CDR2 SYGVKD. The V and J ends lost 6 bases and 0 bases respectively, with 7 bases between them. The CDR3 loop spans 13 amino acids. General study findings and limits: By about two months after transplant, alpha-beta T cells reportedly arose from several hundred graft clones that had expanded. T cells produced anew were the main source of T-cell counts and diversity one year after transplant. In some patients, recipient T cells and intrathymic progenitors surviving conditioning explained high day-60 diversity.

The receptor was isolated from a boy under two years old who had a stem cell transplant for SCID, so the T cells may come from the graft donor. The chain recombines TRBV10-3 with TRBJ2-3; perhaps D is TRBD1 or TRBD2 (5 bases each). The material sequenced was PBMCs, mostly from graft donor cells, taken 360 days after TCRalphabeta/CD19-depleted stem cell transplant. The CDR3 DNA follows: TGTGCCATCAGACGGGACAGCACAGATACGCAGTATTTT. This codes for CAIRRDSTDTQYF.